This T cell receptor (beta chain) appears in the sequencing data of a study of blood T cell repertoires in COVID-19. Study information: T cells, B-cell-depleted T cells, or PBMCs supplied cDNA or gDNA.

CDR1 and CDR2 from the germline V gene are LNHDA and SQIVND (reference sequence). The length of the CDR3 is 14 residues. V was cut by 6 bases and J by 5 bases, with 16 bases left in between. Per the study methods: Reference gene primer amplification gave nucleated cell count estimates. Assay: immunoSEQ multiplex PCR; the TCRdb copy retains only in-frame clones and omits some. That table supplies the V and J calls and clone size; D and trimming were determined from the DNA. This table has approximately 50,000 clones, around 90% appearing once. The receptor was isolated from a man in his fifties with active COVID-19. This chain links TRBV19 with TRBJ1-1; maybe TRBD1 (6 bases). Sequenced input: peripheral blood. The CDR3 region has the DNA TGTGCCAGTAGGGCTCAGGGGATAAAGACTGAAGCTTTCTTT. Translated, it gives CASRAQGIKTEAFF.